The 22 T cell receptor beta chains in this list originate from one sample, sequenced in a study of regulatory T cells in long-lasting Graves disease. Arm-PCR of CDR3 regions with iRepertoire HTBI primers generated TCR beta libraries. TCRdb fed the multiplex PCR reads into MiXCR, producing one record per CDR3 protein. Among about 220,000 distinct CDR3 sequences listed, roughly 19% were seen once. Time point specified: newly diagnosed GD, antithyroid drugs for less than 3 months. PBMC RNA served as the TCR library source. The sample was also linked to a second study, of T cells in Graves' hyperthyroidism and ophthalmopathy.

The sequenced sample was peripheral blood mononuclear cells (PBMCs), obtained at new diagnosis, from a patient treated with antithyroid drugs. The receptors come from a woman aged 25-40 years with Graves disease.

This clonotype was recorded a few times. The chain couples TRBV7-8 to TRBJ1-1, with unresolved D. The germline V gene encodes CDR1 SGHVS and CDR2 FQNEAQ. The CDR3 has 13 amino acids. Trimming took 3 bases from V and 7 from J, leaving 12 bases between them. CDR3 residues: CASSFGARIEAFF. CDR3 coding DNA: TGTGCCAGCAGCTTCGGTGCAAGGATTGAAGCTTTCTTT.

In regard to this clonotype: A far more abundant clone sits one base away, making this likely a read error. The CDR3 is CSADARDRGNEQFF. The CDR3 DNA reads TGCAGTGCCGACGCCCGGGACAGGGGGAACGAGCAGTTCTTC. The V gene is TRBV20-1, the J gene TRBJ2-1; 11 bases agree with TRBD1. The CDR3 runs to 14 residues. The junction had 11 bases not matched to a gene; V was cut back by 6 bases and J by 10 bases. CDR1 DFQATT and CDR2 SNEGSKA come from the germline V gene (reference sequence).

To note about this clonotype: A much larger clone sits a single nucleotide away, making a read error possible. The conserved phenylalanine or tryptophan normally closing the CDR3 is absent here, so this likely arose from a read error. V and J are TRBV9 and TRBJ2-5; 7 bases match TRBD1. Trimming removed 0 bases from V and 2 bases from J; junction bases left unmatched: 7. The CDR3 length is 16 residues. Germline CDR1 SGDLS, CDR2 YYNGEE. CDR3 in DNA: TGTGCCAGCAGCGTAGCCCCTCGGACAGGTCAAGAGACCCAGTACCTC. Its translation: CASSVAPRTGQETQYL.

This clonotype was observed once. V gene TRBV2 combines with J gene TRBJ2-7; TRBD1 might be the D (6 bases). The germline gives CDR1 SNHLY, CDR2 FYNNEI. The V end was cut by 1 base, the J end by 2 bases, with 12 bases between. The CDR3 runs to 15 residues. This CDR3 reads CASSEGQGRTYEQYF. The CDR3, as DNA: TGTGCCAGCAGTGAAGGGCAGGGGCGCACCTACGAGCAGTACTTC.

This clonotype was detected a few times. Compared with germline, one end of the junction differs, possibly owing to a read error. The V gene is TRBV6-4, the J gene TRBJ1-5; D is uncertain. The CDR3 totals 14 residues. Germline CDR1 reads MRHNA; CDR2 reads SNTAGT. CDR3 residues: CASSYSRSNQPQHF. Here the CDR3 DNA reads TGTGCCAGCAGTTACTCGCGTAGCAATCAGCCCCAGCATTTT.

This clonotype was counted ten times or more. This rearrangement joins TRBV28 to TRBJ2-2; D not resolved. Trimming left V 1 base short and J 6 bases short, with 6 bases between. The germline V gene has CDR1 MDHEN and CDR2 SYDVKM. The CDR3 sequence is 13 residues long. CDR3 sequence (DNA): TGTGCCAGCAGTTTATCTAGTCCCGGGGAGCTGTTTTTT. Protein product: CASSLSSPGELFF.

The rearrangement joins TRBV29-1 to TRBJ2-7; 7 nucleotides align to TRBD2. This CDR3 region has 13 residues. Germline V CDR1 and CDR2: SQVTM, ANQGSEA. The V gene end was trimmed by 1 base and the J gene end by 4 bases; junction bases not matched to a gene: 4. Here the CDR3 reads CSVEAIAGYEQYF. CDR3 nucleotides: TGCAGCGTTGAAGCAATAGCGGGTTACGAGCAGTACTTC.

To note about this clonotype: It differs at one base from a far larger clone, so likely a read error. The rearrangement joins TRBV30 to TRBJ2-5, with TRBD2 matching over 12 bases. CDR1 is GTSNPN and CDR2 is SVGIG in the germline V gene (reference sequence). CDR3 size: 11 residues. CDR3 region: CARSVQTSGGF. CDR3 nucleotides: TGTGCCCGGAGTGTACAGACTAGCGGGGGATTC.

The sample holds many counts of this clonotype. V usage is TRBV20-1 and J usage is TRBJ2-2; 12 bases fit TRBD2. The CDR3 runs 18 residues. Trimming took 5 bases from V and 5 from J; bases not matched to a gene: 15. Germline V gives CDR1 DFQATT, CDR2 SNEGSKA (reference sequence). The CDR3 region has the DNA TGCAGTGCTGGGGTACATGGGGCACTAGCGGGAGGAACCGGGGAGCTGTTTTTT. This encodes CSAGVHGALAGGTGELFF.

The V gene is TRBV5-1, the J gene TRBJ2-4; TRBD2 aligns across 9 bases. CDR3 length: 15 amino acids. CDR1 is SGHRS and CDR2 is YFSETQ in the germline V gene. Trimming cost V 4 bases and J 12 bases; bases outside gene matches: 14. The DNA of the CDR3 is TGCGCCAGCAGCCCGAAACTCGCGGGAGGGCCCCCTCAGTACTTC. Its protein is CASSPKLAGGPPQYF.

Many counts were recorded for this clonotype. The genes are TRBV9 and TRBJ2-7, with D uncertain. CDR1 is SGDLS and CDR2 is YYNGEE in the germline V gene. The germline V and J ends were trimmed by 3 bases and 3 bases, with 16 bases remaining between them. This CDR3 is built from 15 residues. The CDR3 region is CASSAANNLFYEQYF. The CDR3 region has the DNA TGTGCCAGCAGCGCTGCCAATAACCTTTTCTACGAGCAGTACTTC.

This clonotype was seen a few times. V is TRBV7-8 and J is TRBJ1-3; the match to TRBD1 covers 7 bases. The germline CDR1 and CDR2 sequences are SGHVS and FQNEAQ. CDR3 length equals 15 residues. With 5 bases clipped from V and 4 bases from J, the junction kept 8 bases outside the gene matches. DNA of the CDR3: TGTGCCAGCAGCGTTACAGGGGTTGGCGGAAACACCATATATTTT. This translates into CASSVTGVGGNTIYF.

Comment on this clonotype: This may be a read error: a much more frequent sequence differs by one nucleotide. The chain links TRBV18 to TRBJ2-3, with D perhaps TRBD2 (5 bases). The J call is doubtful: the DNA matches TRBJ2-1 better. The CDR3 is 13 residues long. CDR1 and CDR2 (germline): KGHSH, LQKENI. This CDR3 reads CASSASPDEVQFF. For the CDR3, the DNA is TGTGCCAGCTCGGCTAGCCCTGACGAGGTGCAGTTCTTC.

The chain couples TRBV3-1 to TRBJ1-4, with 8 bases fitting TRBD1. Germline lookup yields CDR1 LGHDT and CDR2 YNNKEL (reference sequence). V lost 3 bases and J lost 7; bases outside the gene matches: 13. This CDR3 has 17 amino acids. The CDR3 is CASSHGGPTGESEKLFF. CDR3 DNA: TGTGCCAGCAGCCATGGGGGTCCGACAGGGGAGAGTGAAAAACTGTTTTTT.

This clonotype was recorded many times. The CDR3 DNA is TGTGCCAGCAGTGACGTACTTGGACAACGCAATCAGCCCCAGCATTTT. It codes for CASSDVLGQRNQPQHF. The chain uses TRBV2 and TRBJ1-5, with D possibly matching TRBD1 (5 bases). This CDR3 comprises 16 residues. Germline CDR1 SNHLY, CDR2 FYNNEI. The V gene lost 3 bases and the J gene lost 2 bases, with 14 bases spanning the gap.

This clonotype has at least ten counts. The chain employs TRBV6-5 and TRBJ2-1; TRBD2 aligns across 10 bases. After removal of 0 bases from V and 6 bases from J, the junction contained 5 bases not matched to a gene. Germline V CDR1 and CDR2: MNHEY, SVGAGI. There are 16 residues in the CDR3. The CDR3: CASSYSRSGRANEQFF. As DNA, the CDR3 is TGTGCCAGCAGTTACTCGCGGAGCGGGAGGGCCAATGAGCAGTTCTTC.

This clonotype has just a few counts. The rearrangement joins TRBV6-2 or TRBV6-3 to TRBJ2-1; TRBD1 matches at 9 bases. The CDR3 is 15 amino acids. The V gene's germline CDR1 is MNHEY and CDR2 SVGEGT. J lost 9 bases, V lost 5 bases, and 11 bases had no gene match. CDR3 loop: CASSEPGQGVGEQFF. In DNA, the CDR3 is TGTGCCAGCAGTGAACCGGGACAGGGTGTAGGTGAGCAGTTCTTC.

The table lists this clonotype with a few counts. This chain connects TRBV7-9 to TRBJ1-2; the D is unclear. Trimming took off 7 bases at V and 8 bases at J, with 14 bases between the two ends. Germline lookup yields CDR1 SEHNR and CDR2 FQNEAQ (reference sequence). CDR3 length: 12 amino acids. The CDR3 loop is CASTRPNFGYTF. In DNA, the CDR3 is TGTGCCAGCACCCGACCCAACTTCGGCTACACCTTC.

This clonotype has a count of ten or more. This chain links TRBV29-1 with TRBJ1-4, with 7 nucleotides matching TRBD1. The germline V gene encodes CDR1 SQVTM and CDR2 ANQGSEA. This CDR3 spans 15 amino acids. V lost 1 base to trimming and J lost 2 bases; unmatched junction nucleotides: 4. The CDR3 sequence is CSVEAPGQTNEKLFF. The CDR3 region has the DNA TGCAGCGTTGAAGCGCCGGGACAGACTAATGAAAAACTGTTTTTT.

The J gene is TRBJ2-7, the V gene TRBV11-2; possibly TRBD2 for D (6 bases). The CDR3 has 14 amino acids. CDR1 is SGHAT, CDR2 FQNNGV, per germline. V shed 1 base and J shed 3 bases, with 10 bases lying between them. The CDR3 loop reads CASSLGGKSYEQYF. Here the CDR3 DNA reads TGTGCCAGCAGCTTAGGCGGGAAAAGCTACGAGCAGTACTTC.

With respect to this clonotype: This may be a read error, as it is one base from a much larger clone. The chain links TRBV9 to TRBJ2-1, with 8 bases matching TRBD2. The J segment lost 4 bases and the V segment lost 0 bases, leaving 3 bases of the junction unmatched. The CDR3 has 15 amino acids. The V gene's germline CDR1 is SGDLS and CDR2 YYNGEE. The CDR3 DNA reads as TGTGCCAGCAGCGTAGCGGGAGGGGGGTACAATGAGCAGTTCTTC. It encodes CASSVAGGGYNEQFF.

There are a few counts of this clonotype. One end of the junction varies from germline; a read error may be responsible. The chain carries TRBV7-3 and TRBJ1-6; D gene unclear. The CDR3 totals 15 residues. Germline V gene sequence: CDR1 SGHTA, CDR2 FQGTGA. The CDR3 reads CASGLTGSPNSPLHF. CDR3 coding DNA: TGTGCCAGCGGCTTAACCGGCAGCCCTAATTCACCCCTCCACTTT.